Listed below are T cell receptor beta chains from one sample, sequenced in a study of T cell repertoires in cytomegalovirus infection. TCRdb passed the reads through MiXCR, listing each CDR3 protein once. The table includes hundreds of thousands of distinct CDR3 sequences, roughly 35% detected once. Sequenced material: PBMCs. The receptors were sampled from a human donor in good health (CMV status not recorded). Some clones in this sample may be carry-over from other donors' samples. The CDR3 runs from the conserved cysteine through the conserved F or W. D genes are given only for firm matches.

j_call v_call d_call cdr3_aa
TRBJ2-1 TRBV7-8 - CASSLQAGRRSEQFF
TRBJ1-1 TRBV6-1 - CASSYGKGDTEAFF
TRBJ2-3 TRBV18 - CASSPLQGTDTQYF
TRBJ2-1 TRBV7-3 TRBD1 CASSLLGPGQGYHNEQFF
TRBJ2-1 TRBV7-9 TRBD2 CASSFYPSGEQFF
TRBJ1-5 TRBV7-2 - CASSFRETNQPQHF
TRBJ2-5 TRBV4-2 - CASSQATGTQQETQYF
TRBJ1-1 TRBV13 - CASSLRGKLNTEAFF
TRBJ2-2 TRBV28 - CASSVSIAATGELFF
TRBJ2-1 TRBV28 TRBD1 CARGEPGQGVDEQFF
TRBJ2-5 TRBV7-8 TRBD2 CASSLLAGTSGRGETQYF
TRBJ2-1 TRBV7-6 - CASSLRGLGVSSYNEQFF
TRBJ1-2 TRBV12-3/TRBV12-4 - CASRRDTGSYGYTF
TRBJ1-3 TRBV7-8 - CASSLGRGWGNTIYF
TRBJ2-3 TRBV27 - CASSLSTSGDTQYF
TRBJ2-3 TRBV6-5 TRBD2 CASSELLAGGISTDTQYF
TRBJ2-7 TRBV28 TRBD2 CASSPTTSGVTYEQYF
TRBJ2-2 TRBV7-9 - CASSLSGRRAGELFF
TRBJ2-7 TRBV29-1 TRBD2 CSTQSSGEQYF
TRBJ1-3 TRBV5-1 - CASSPPLADSGNTIYF
TRBJ1-4 TRBV27 - CASQGRTNEKLFF
TRBJ2-3 TRBV28 TRBD1 CASSRQGYDSDTQYF
TRBJ2-1 TRBV7-2 - CASSSLREREQFF
TRBJ2-1 TRBV5-4 TRBD2 CASSMSGSSYNEQFF